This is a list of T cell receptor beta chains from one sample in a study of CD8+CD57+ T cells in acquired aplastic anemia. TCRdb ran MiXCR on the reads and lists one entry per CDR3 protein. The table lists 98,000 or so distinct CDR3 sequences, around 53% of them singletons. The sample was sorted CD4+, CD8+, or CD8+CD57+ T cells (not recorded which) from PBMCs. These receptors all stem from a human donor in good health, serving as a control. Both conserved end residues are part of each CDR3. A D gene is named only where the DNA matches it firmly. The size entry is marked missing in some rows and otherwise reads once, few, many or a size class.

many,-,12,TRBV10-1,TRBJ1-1,TGCGCCAGCAGTGAAGGGGACACTGAAGCTTTCTTT,CASSEGDTEAFF
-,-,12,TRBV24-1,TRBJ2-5,TGTGCCACCAGTGACGTGGCCGAGACCCAGTACTTC,CATSDVAETQYF
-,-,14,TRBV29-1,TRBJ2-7,TGCAGCGTTGTCCTCCAGGGGAGCTCCTACGAGCAGTACTTC,CSVVLQGSSYEQYF
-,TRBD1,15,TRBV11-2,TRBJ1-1,TGTGCCAGCAGCTTCGGGACAGGGATGAACACTGAAGCTTTCTTT,CASSFGTGMNTEAFF
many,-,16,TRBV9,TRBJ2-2,TGTGCCAGCAGCCAACAGGCCGGCGGGAACACCGGGGAGCTGTTTTTT,CASSQQAGGNTGELFF
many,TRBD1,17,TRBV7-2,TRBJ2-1,TGTGCCAGCAGCCCCGACCTGTCCGGGACAGGCGACAATGAGCAGTTCTTC,CASSPDLSGTGDNEQFF
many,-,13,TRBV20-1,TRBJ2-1,TGCAGTGCCCCGGGGATCTCCTACAATGAGCAGTTCTTC,CSAPGISYNEQFF
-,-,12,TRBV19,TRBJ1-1,TGTGCCAGTAGTTGGGGGCGAACTGAAGCTTTCTTT,CASSWGRTEAFF
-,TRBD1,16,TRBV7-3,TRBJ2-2,TGTGCCAGCAGCTCAAGACAGGGTCAGAACACCGGGGAGCTGTTTTTT,CASSSRQGQNTGELFF
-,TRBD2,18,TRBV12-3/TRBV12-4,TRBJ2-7,TGTGCCAGCAGTCGATCTGAGACTAGCGGGGGGGAGTCATACGAGCAGTACTTC,CASSRSETSGGESYEQYF
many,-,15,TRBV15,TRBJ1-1,TGTGCCACCAGCAGAGATTACGCAGGGCGGACTGAAGCTTTCTTT,CATSRDYAGRTEAFF
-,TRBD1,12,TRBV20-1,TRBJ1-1,TGCAGTGCTTGGACAGGGAACACTGAAGCTTTCTTT,CSAWTGNTEAFF
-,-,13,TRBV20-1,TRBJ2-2,TGCAGTGCTAGAGGAGTGAACACCGGGGAGCTGTTTTTT,CSARGVNTGELFF
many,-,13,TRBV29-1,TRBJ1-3,TGCAGCGTGATTCGGCCTTCTGGAAACACCATATATTTT,CSVIRPSGNTIYF
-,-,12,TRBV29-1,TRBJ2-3,TGCAGCGTCGGGGAGTTCACAGATACGCAGTATTTT,CSVGEFTDTQYF
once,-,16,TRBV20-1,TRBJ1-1,TGCAGTGCTAGAGATGGGATGAAGGGGAGGAACACTGAAGCTTTCTTT,CSARDGMKGRNTEAFF
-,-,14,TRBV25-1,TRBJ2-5,TGTGCCAGCAGCCAAGGGCAATTGGGGGAGACCCAGTACTTC,CASSQGQLGETQYF
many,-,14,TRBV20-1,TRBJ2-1,TGCAGTGCTAGCAAGCCTAGCGCAAACAATGAGCAGTTCTTC,CSASKPSANNEQFF
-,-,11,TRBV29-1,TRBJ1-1,TGCAGCGTTGACGGACGCTACGAAGCTTTCTTT,CSVDGRYEAFF
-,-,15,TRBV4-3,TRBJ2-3,TGCGCCAGCAGCCAAGAGGGGGGTTACACAGATACGCAGTATTTT,CASSQEGGYTDTQYF
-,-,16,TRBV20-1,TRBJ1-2,TGCAGTGCCGCTCTTATGCCCGGGACAAACGCGGAGGGCTACACCTTC,CSAALMPGTNAEGYTF
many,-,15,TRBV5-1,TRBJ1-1,TGCGCCAGCAGCTTGGGTCCGGGCGGGAACACTGAAGCTTTCTTT,CASSLGPGGNTEAFF
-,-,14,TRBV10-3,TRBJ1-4,TGTGCCATCAGTGGAGGCAGGGATTTCGAAAAACTGTTTTTT,CAISGGRDFEKLFF
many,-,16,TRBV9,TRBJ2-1,TGTGCCAGCAGCGGCGAGCTGGGGGGCTCCTACAATGAGCAGTTCTTC,CASSGELGGSYNEQFF
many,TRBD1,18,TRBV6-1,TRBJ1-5,TGTGCCAGCAGTAAGGACAGGGGATCAGTGTATAGCAATCAGCCCCAGCATTTT,CASSKDRGSVYSNQPQHF
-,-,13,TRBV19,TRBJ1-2,TGTGCCAGTAGTAGAGCCACCCCTTGGGGCTACACCTTC,CASSRATPWGYTF